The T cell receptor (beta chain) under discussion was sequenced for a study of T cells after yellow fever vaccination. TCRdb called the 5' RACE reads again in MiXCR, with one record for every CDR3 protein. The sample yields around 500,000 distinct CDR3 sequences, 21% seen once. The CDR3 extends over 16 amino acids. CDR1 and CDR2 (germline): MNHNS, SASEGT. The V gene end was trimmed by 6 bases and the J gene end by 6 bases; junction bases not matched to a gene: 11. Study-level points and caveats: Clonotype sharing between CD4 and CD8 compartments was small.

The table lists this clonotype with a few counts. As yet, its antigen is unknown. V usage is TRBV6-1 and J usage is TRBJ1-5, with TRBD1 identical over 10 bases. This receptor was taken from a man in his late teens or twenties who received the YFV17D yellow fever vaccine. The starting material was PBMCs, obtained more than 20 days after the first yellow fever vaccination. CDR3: CASSPPRQGAAQPQHF. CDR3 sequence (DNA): TGTGCCAGCAGCCCTCCAAGACAGGGGGCGGCTCAGCCCCAGCATTTT.